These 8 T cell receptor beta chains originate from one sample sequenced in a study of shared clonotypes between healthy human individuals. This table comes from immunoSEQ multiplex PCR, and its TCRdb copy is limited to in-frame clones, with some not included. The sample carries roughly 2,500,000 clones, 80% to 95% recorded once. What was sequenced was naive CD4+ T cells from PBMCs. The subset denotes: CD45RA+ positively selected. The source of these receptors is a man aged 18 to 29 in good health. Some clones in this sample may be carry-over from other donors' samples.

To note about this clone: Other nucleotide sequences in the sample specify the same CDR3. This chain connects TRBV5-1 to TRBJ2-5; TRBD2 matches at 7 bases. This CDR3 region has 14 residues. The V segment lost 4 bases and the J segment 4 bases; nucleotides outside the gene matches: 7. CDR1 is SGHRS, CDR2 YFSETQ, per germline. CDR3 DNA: TGCGCCAGCAGCCTAAGCGGGAACGGAGAGACCCAGTACTTC. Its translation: CASSLSGNGETQYF.

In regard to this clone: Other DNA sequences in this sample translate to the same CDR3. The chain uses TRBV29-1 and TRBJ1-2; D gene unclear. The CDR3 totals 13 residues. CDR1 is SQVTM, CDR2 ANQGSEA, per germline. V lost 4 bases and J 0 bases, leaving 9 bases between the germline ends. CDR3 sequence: CSVGGRANYGYTF. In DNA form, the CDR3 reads TGCAGCGTTGGAGGAAGAGCTAACTATGGCTACACCTTC.

The CDR3 sequence: CSVDRGAADTQYF. The CDR3 DNA reads TGCAGCGTTGACCGGGGGGCGGCAGATACGCAGTATTTT. This chain uses TRBV29-1 with TRBJ2-3; tentatively, D is TRBD2 (7 bases). V was trimmed by 3 bases and J by 4 bases, leaving 11 bases between them. CDR1 is SQVTM and CDR2 is ANQGSEA in the germline V gene. This CDR3 region has 13 residues.

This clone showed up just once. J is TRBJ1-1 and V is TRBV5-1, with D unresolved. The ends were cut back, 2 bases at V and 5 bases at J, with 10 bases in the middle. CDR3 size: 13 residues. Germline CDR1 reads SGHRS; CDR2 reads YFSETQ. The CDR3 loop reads CASSFLPGTEAFF. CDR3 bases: TGCGCCAGCAGCTTCCTGCCTGGGACTGAAGCTTTCTTT.

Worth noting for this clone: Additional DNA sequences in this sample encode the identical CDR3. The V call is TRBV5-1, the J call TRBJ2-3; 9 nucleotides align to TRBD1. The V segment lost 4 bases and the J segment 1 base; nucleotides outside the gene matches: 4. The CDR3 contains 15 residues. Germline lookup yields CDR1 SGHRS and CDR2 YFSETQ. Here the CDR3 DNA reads TGCGCCAGCAGCAGTGACAGGGGGGGCACAGATACGCAGTATTTT. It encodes CASSSDRGGTDTQYF.

The CDR3 nucleotides read TGTGCCAGCAGTTTACCGGGGAATCGGGACACTCATAGGGTAGGCTACACCTTC. Its translation is CASSLPGNRDTHRVGYTF. The chain employs TRBV28 and TRBJ1-2, with D possibly matching TRBD1 (6 bases). In germline, CDR1 is MDHEN, CDR2 SYDVKM. The length of the CDR3 is 18 residues. Trimming shortened V by 2 bases and J by 8 bases, and 27 bases separated the two germline ends.

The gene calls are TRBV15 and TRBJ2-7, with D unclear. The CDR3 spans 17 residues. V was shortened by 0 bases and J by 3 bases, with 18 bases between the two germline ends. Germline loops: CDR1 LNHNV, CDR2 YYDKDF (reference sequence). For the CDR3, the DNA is TGTGCCACCAGCAGAGACTACGAGACGGTCTCTTACTACGAGCAGTACTTC. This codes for CATSRDYETVSYYEQYF.

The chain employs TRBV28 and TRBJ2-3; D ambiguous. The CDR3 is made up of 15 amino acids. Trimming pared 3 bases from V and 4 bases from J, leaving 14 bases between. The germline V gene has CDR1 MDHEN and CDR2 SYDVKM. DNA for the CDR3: TGTGCCAGCAGTTTCTCTCGGCCCTATCCAGATACGCAGTATTTT. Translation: CASSFSRPYPDTQYF. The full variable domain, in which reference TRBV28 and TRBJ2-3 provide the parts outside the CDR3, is DVKVTQSSRYLVKRTGEKVFLECVQDMDHENMFWYRQDPGLGLRLIYFSYDVKMKEKGDIPEGYSVSREKKERFSLILESASTNQTSMYLCASSFSRPYPDTQYFGPGTRLTVL.